This TCR beta chain was obtained from a study of blood T cell repertoires in COVID-19. The wider study: Samples of COVID-19 (acute and convalescent) were obtained from the United States, Italy and Spain. From T cells, B-cell-depleted T cells, or PBMCs came the material, which was cDNA or gDNA.

This clone showed up just once. Original processing notes: Reference gene primer amplification yielded estimated nucleated cell counts. Assay: immunoSEQ multiplex PCR; the TCRdb copy retains only in-frame clones and omits some. V and J calls and clone size are given by that table; D and trimming were obtained from the DNA. The sample has hundreds of thousands of clones; roughly four fifths are singletons. This clonotype originated in a woman between 65 and 79 years old with acute or convalescent COVID-19. Specimen: peripheral blood.

Here the CDR3 DNA reads TGTGCCTGGAGTCGGGGGGTAGGGGAGGAGACCCAGTACTTC. Protein product: CAWSRGVGEETQYF. The genes are TRBV30 and TRBJ2-5; 7 bases line up with TRBD2. The trim removed 2 bases at V and 5 bases at J, leaving 8 bases unmatched. This CDR3 spans 14 amino acids. Germline lookup yields CDR1 GTSNPN and CDR2 SVGIG (reference sequence).